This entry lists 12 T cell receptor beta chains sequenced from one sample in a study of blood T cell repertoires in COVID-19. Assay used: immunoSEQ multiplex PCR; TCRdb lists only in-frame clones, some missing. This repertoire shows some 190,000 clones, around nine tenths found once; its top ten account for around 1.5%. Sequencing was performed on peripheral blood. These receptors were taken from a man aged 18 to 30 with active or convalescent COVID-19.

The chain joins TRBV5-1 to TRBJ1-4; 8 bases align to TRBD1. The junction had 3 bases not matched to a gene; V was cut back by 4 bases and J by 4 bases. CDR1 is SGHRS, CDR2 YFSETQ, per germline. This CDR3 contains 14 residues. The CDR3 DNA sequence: TGCGCCAGCAGCCCGGACAGGGATAATGAAAAACTGTTTTTT. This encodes CASSPDRDNEKLFF.

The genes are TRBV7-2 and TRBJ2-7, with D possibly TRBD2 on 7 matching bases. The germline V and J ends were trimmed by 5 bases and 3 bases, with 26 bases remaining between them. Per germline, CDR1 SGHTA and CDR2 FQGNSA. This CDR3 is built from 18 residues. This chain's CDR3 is CASSRPTSGGDTHYEQYF. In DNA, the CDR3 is TGTGCCAGCAGCCGCCCAACCTCGGGGGGCGATACGCACTACGAGCAGTACTTC.

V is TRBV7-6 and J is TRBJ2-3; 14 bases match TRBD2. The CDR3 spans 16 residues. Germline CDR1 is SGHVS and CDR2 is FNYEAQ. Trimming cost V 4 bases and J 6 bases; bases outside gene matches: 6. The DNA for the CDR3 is TGTGCCAGCAGCTCGGGACTAGCGGGAGTTACGGATACGCAGTATTTT. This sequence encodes CASSSGLAGVTDTQYF.

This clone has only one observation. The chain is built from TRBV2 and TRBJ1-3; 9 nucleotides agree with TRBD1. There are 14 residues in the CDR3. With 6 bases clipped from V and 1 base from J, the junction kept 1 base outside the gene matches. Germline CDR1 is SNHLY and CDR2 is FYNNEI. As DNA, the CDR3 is TGTGCCAGCAGGGACAGGGGTTCTGGAAACACCATATATTTT. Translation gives CASRDRGSGNTIYF. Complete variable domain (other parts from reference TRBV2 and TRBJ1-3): EPEVTQTPSHQVTQMGQEVILRCVPISNHLYFYWYRQILGQKVEFLVSFYNNEISEKSEIFDDQFSVERPDGSNFTLKIRSTKLEDSAMYFCASRDRGSGNTIYFGEGSWLTVV.

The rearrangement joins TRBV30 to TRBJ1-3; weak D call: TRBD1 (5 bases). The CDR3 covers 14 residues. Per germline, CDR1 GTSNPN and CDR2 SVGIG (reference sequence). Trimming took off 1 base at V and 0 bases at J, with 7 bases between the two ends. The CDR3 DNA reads TGTGCCTGGAGTGCAGGGTTCTCTGGAAACACCATATATTTT. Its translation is CAWSAGFSGNTIYF.

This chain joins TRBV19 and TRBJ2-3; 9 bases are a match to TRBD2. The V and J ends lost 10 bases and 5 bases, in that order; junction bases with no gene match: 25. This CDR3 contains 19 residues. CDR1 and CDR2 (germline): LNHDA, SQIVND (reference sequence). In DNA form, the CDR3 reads TGTGCCACCTCAACGTCCGTTAGCGGGAGAGTCGTAGAGGTAGATACGCAGTATTTT. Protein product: CATSTSVSGRVVEVDTQYF.

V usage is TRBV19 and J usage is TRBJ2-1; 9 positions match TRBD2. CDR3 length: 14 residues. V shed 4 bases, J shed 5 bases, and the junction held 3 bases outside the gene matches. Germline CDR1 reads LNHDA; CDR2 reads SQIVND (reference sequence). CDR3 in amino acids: CASSRAGGNNEQFF. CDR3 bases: TGTGCCAGTAGTAGAGCGGGAGGAAACAATGAGCAGTTCTTC.

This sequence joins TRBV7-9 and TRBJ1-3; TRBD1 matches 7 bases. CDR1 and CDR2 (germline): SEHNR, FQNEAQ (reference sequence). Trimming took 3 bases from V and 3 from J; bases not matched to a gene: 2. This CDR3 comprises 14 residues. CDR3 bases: TGTGCCAGCAGCTTTACAGGGGTTGGAAACACCATATATTTT. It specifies CASSFTGVGNTIYF. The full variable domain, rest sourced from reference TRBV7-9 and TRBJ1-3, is DTGVSQNPRHKITKRGQNVTFRCDPISEHNRLYWYRQTLGQGPEFLTYFQNEAQLEKSRLLSDRFSAERPKGSFSTLEIQRTEQGDSAMYLCASSFTGVGNTIYFGEGSWLTVV.

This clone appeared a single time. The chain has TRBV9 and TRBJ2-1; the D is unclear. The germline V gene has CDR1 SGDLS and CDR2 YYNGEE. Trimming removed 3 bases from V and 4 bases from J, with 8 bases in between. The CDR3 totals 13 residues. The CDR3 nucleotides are TGTGCCAGCAGCGCCGGTGATTACAATGAGCAGTTCTTC. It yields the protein CASSAGDYNEQFF.

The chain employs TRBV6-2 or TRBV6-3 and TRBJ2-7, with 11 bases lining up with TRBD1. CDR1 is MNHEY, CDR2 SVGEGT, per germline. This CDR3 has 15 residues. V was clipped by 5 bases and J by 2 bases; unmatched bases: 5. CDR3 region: CASSGPGQGAYEQYF. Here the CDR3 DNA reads TGTGCCAGCAGTGGCCCGGGACAGGGGGCCTACGAGCAGTACTTC.

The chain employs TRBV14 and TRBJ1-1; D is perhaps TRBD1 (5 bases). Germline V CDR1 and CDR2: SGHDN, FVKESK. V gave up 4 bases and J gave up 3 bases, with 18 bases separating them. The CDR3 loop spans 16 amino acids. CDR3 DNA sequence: TGTGCCAGCAGCCCCCTGAACACTTTAGGGGACACTGAAGCTTTCTTT. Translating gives CASSPLNTLGDTEAFF.

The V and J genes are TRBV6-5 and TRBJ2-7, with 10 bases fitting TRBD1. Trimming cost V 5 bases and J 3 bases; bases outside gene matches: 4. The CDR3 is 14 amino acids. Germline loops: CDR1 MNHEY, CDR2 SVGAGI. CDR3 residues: CASSPWTGGYEQYF. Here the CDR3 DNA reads TGTGCCAGCAGTCCATGGACAGGGGGCTACGAGCAGTACTTC.